A single sample gave rise to the 8 T cell receptor beta chains below, sequenced in a study of graft-versus-host responses after intestinal transplantation. What these receptors recognize is not known. Generated by immunoSEQ multiplex PCR, the TCRdb table keeps only in-frame clones and is missing some. Among tens of thousands of clones listed, roughly 95% were seen once. The sequenced sample was unstimulated CD8+ T cells sorted from spleen or lymph node cells, obtained before transplant. All receptors derive from a human donor who was the organ donor for an intestinal transplant.

J is TRBJ1-6 and V is TRBV13; D gene uncertain. The CDR3 sequence is 13 residues long. V was trimmed by 5 bases and J by 3 bases, leaving 5 bases between them. The germline V gene encodes CDR1 PRHDT and CDR2 FYEKMQ (reference sequence). The CDR3 spells CASSRDYNSPLHF. The CDR3 nucleotides are TGTGCCAGCAGCCGGGACTATAATTCACCCCTCCACTTT. The entire variable domain, with the rest obtained from reference TRBV13 and TRBJ1-6, is as follows: AAGVIQSPRHLIKEKRETATLKCYPIPRHDTVYWYQQGPGQDPQFLISFYEKMQSDKGSIPDRFSAQQFSDYHSELNMSSLELGDSALYFCASSRDYNSPLHFGNGTRLTVT.

The V call is TRBV28, the J call TRBJ1-6; unclear D gene. CDR3 length: 14 residues. Trimming took off 7 bases at V and 0 bases at J, with 7 bases between the two ends. CDR1 is MDHEN and CDR2 is SYDVKM in the germline V gene. In nucleotides, the CDR3 is TGTGCCAGCAAGGAAAACTCCTATAATTCACCCCTCCACTTT. Amino acid sequence: CASKENSYNSPLHF.

The rearrangement joins TRBV10-3 to TRBJ2-5, with D unclear. The germline V gene encodes CDR1 ENHRY and CDR2 SYGVKD. Trimming shortened V by 8 bases and J by 5 bases, and 18 bases separated the two germline ends. CDR3 length: 14 amino acids. This CDR3 is CAIRRDGRWETQYF. The DNA of the CDR3 is TGTGCCATCCGGCGCGACGGGCGGTGGGAGACCCAGTACTTC.

This clone came up once. This rearrangement joins TRBV27 to TRBJ2-1, with D possibly being TRBD2 (6 bases). V was clipped by 6 bases and J by 8 bases, with 11 bases between them. Germline V gives CDR1 MNHEY, CDR2 SMNVEV (reference sequence). The CDR3 length is 12 residues. In DNA form, the CDR3 reads TGTGCCAGCAGACAACTAGCCGATGAGCAGTTCTTC. Translated, it gives CASRQLADEQFF.

This sequence joins TRBV7-9 and TRBJ1-4; the D is unclear. The germline V and J ends were trimmed by 5 bases and 4 bases, with 14 bases remaining between them. CDR1 and CDR2 (germline): SEHNR, FQNEAQ (reference sequence). The CDR3 length is 15 residues. The CDR3 here is CASSPRTADNEKLFF. CDR3 sequence (DNA): TGTGCCAGCAGCCCCCGGACCGCTGATAATGAAAAACTGTTTTTT.

This clone was seen a few times. This sequence joins TRBV19 and TRBJ2-2; D possibly corresponds to TRBD2 (6 bases). The CDR3 runs to 14 residues. V was clipped by 8 bases and J by 6 bases, with 16 bases between them. The germline V gene has CDR1 LNHDA and CDR2 SQIVND (reference sequence). CDR3 sequence (DNA): TGTGCCAGTTCCGCATTTTGGGGGGCCGGGGAGCTGTTTTTT. This translates into CASSAFWGAGELFF.

This chain connects TRBV5-4 to TRBJ2-3; 10 positions agree with TRBD2. The CDR3 spans 16 residues. V lost 4 bases to trimming and J lost 1 base; unmatched junction nucleotides: 6. The V gene's germline CDR1 is SGHNT and CDR2 YYREEE (reference sequence). The CDR3 sequence is CASSPGLAGGTDTQYF. The CDR3 region has the DNA TGTGCCAGCAGCCCGGGGCTAGCGGGGGGCACAGATACGCAGTATTTT.

The chain joins TRBV5-6 to TRBJ2-7; a possible D gene is TRBD1 (5 bases). Germline V gives CDR1 SGHDT, CDR2 YYEEEE. This CDR3 region has 15 residues. Trimming stripped 4 bases from V and 0 bases from J, with 14 bases between. The CDR3 DNA reads as TGTGCCAGCAGCCCTATTCTCAGGGACTCCTACGAGCAGTACTTC. Translation: CASSPILRDSYEQYF.